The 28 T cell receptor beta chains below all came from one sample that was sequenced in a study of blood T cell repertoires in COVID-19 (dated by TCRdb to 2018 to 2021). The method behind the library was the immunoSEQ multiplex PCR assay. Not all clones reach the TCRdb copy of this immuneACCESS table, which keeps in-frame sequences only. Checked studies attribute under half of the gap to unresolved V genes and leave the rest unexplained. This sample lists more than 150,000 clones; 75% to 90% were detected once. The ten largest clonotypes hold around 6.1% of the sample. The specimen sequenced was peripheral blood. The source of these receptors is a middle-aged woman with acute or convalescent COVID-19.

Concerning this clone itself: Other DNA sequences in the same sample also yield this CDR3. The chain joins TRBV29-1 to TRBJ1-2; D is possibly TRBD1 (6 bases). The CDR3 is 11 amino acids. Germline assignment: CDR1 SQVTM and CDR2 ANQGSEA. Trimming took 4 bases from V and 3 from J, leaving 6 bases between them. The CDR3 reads CSVGQDYGYTF. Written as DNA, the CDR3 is TGCAGCGTTGGACAGGACTATGGCTACACCTTC. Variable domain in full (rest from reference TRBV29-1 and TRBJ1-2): SAVISQKPSRDICQRGTSLTIQCQVDSQVTMMFWYRQQPGQSLTLIATANQGSEATYESGFVIDKFPISRPNLTFSTLTVSNMSPEDSSIYLCSVGQDYGYTFGSGTRLTVV.

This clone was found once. The CDR3, as DNA: TGTGCCAGCAGTCTCTCAGGGGAGGCTTTCTTT. Translation: CASSLSGEAFF. The gene calls are TRBV28 and TRBJ1-1; maybe TRBD1 (6 bases). This CDR3 contains 11 residues. V lost 5 bases to trimming and J lost 11 bases, with 12 bases between them. Germline CDR1 and CDR2: MDHEN and SYDVKM.

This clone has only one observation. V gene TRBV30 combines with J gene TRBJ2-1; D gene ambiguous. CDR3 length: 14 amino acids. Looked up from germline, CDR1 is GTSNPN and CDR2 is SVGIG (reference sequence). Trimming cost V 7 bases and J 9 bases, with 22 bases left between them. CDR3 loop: CALLLEAYPGEQFF. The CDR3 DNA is TGTGCCTTACTTTTAGAGGCCTACCCGGGTGAGCAGTTCTTC.

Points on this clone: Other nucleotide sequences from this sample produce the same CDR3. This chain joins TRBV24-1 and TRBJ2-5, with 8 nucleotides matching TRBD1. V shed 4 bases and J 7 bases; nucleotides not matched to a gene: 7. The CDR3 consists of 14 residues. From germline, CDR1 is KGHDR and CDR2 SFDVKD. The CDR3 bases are TGTGCCACCAGTGACCCCGGACAGGGTGGGACCCAGTACTTC. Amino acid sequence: CATSDPGQGGTQYF.

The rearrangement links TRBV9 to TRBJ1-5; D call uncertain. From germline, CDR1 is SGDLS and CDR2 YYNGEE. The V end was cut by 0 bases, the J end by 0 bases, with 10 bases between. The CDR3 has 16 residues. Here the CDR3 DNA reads TGTGCCAGCAGCGTAGGGACGGGGAATAGCAATCAGCCCCAGCATTTT. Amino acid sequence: CASSVGTGNSNQPQHF.

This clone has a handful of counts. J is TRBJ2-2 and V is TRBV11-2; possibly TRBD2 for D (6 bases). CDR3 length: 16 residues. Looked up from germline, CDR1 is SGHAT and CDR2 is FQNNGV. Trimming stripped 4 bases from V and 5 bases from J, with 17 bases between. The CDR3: CASSWMGGVGTGELFF. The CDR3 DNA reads TGTGCCAGCAGCTGGATGGGGGGAGTAGGTACCGGGGAGCTGTTTTTT.

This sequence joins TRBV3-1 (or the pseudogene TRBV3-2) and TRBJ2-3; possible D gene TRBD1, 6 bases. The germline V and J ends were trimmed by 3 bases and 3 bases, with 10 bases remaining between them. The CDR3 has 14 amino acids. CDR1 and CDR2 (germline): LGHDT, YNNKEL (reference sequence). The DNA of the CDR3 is TGTGCCAGCAGCCAGCCGGGACAAACAGATACGCAGTATTTT. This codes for CASSQPGQTDTQYF.

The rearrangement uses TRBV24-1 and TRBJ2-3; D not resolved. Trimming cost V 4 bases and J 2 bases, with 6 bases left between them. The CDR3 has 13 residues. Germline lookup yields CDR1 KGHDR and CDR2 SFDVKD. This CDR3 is CATSDRDTDTQYF. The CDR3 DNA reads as TGTGCCACCAGTGACCGAGACACAGATACGCAGTATTTT.

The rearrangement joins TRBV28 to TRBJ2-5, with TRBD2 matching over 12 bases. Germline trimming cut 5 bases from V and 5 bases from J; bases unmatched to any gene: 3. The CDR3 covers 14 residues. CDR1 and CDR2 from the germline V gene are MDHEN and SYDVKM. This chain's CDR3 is CASSTTSGRETQYF. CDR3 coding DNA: TGTGCCAGCAGTACCACTAGCGGGAGGGAGACCCAGTACTTC.

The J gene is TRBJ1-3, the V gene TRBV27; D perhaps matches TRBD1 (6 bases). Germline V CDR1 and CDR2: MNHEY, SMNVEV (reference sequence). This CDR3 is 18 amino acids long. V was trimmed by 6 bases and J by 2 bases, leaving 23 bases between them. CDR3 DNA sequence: TGTGCCAGCAGCCCCGACAACAGTGGGCACAGGGCTGGAAACACCATATATTTT. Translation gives CASSPDNSGHRAGNTIYF.

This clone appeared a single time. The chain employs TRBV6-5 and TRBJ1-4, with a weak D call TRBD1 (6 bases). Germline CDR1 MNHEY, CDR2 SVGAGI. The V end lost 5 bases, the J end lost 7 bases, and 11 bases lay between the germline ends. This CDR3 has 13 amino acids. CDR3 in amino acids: CASSPRQAEKLFF. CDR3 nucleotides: TGTGCCAGCAGTCCCCGACAGGCTGAAAAACTGTTTTTT.

CDR3 DNA sequence: TGTGCCAGCAGCGGCGCTGACAGGGACTACGAGCAGTACTTC. Its protein product is CASSGADRDYEQYF. The chain carries TRBV9 and TRBJ2-7, with 7 bases aligning to TRBD1. This CDR3 has 14 amino acids. J gave up 3 bases and V 3 bases, and 6 bases lay outside the gene matches. The germline CDR1 and CDR2 sequences are SGDLS and YYNGEE.

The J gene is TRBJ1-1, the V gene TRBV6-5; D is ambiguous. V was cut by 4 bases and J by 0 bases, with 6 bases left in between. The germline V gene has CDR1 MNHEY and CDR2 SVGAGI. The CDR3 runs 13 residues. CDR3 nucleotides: TGTGCCAGCAGTTTAGAAGTGAACACTGAAGCTTTCTTT. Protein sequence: CASSLEVNTEAFF.

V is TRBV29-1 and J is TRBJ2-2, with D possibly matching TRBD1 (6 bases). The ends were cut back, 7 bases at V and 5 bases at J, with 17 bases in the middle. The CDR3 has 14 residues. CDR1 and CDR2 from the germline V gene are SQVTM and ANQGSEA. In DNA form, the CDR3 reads TGCAGCGGGGGCAGGGGAATGAGTACCGGGGAGCTGTTTTTT. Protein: CSGGRGMSTGELFF.

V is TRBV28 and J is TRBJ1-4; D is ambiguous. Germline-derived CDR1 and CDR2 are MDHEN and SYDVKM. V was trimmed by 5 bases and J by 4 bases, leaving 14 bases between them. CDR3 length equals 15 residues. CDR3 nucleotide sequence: TGTGCCAGCAGTCGTTATAGTCCTTTTAATGAAAAACTGTTTTTT. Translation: CASSRYSPFNEKLFF.

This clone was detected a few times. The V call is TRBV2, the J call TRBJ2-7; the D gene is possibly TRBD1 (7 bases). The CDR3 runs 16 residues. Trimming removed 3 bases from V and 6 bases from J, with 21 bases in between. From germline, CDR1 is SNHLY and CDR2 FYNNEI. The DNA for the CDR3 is TGTGCCAGCAGTGACCCTAGGGCGGGGAGGACAGGCGAGCAGTACTTC. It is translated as CASSDPRAGRTGEQYF.

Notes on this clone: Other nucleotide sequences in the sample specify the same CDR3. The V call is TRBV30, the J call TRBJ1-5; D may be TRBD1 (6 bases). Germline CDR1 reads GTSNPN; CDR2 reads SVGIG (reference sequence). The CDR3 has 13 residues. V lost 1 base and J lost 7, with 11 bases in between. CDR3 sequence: CAWSAGGGQPQHF. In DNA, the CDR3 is TGTGCCTGGAGTGCGGGGGGCGGGCAGCCCCAGCATTTT.

The CDR3 reads CASSPRWETGNTIYF. For the CDR3, the DNA is TGTGCCAGCAGCCCCAGGTGGGAGACTGGAAACACCATATATTTT. V and J are TRBV7-9 and TRBJ1-3; D is undetermined. The germline V and J ends were trimmed by 5 bases and 2 bases, with 13 bases remaining between them. There are 15 residues in the CDR3. Germline V gene sequence: CDR1 SEHNR, CDR2 FQNEAQ (reference sequence).

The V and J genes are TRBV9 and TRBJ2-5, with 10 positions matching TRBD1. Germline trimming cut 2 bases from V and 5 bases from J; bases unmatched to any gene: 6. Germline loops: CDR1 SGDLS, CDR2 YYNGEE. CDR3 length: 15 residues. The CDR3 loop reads CASSVTGGFGETQYF. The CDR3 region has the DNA TGTGCCAGCAGCGTGACAGGGGGCTTCGGGGAGACCCAGTACTTC.

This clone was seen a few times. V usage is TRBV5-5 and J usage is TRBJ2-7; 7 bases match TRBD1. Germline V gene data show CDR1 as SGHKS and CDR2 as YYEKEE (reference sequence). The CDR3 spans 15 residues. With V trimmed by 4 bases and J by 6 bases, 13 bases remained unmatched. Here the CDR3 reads CASSPTGQRTSEQYF. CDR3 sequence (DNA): TGTGCCAGCAGCCCCACGGGACAGAGGACCTCCGAGCAGTACTTC.

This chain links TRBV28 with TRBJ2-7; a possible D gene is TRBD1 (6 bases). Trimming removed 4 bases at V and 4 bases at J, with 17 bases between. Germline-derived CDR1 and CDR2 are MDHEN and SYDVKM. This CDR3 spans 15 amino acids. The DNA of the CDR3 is TGTGCCAGCAGTTCCTACAGGGTTGGAAGTTACGAGCAGTACTTC. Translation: CASSSYRVGSYEQYF.

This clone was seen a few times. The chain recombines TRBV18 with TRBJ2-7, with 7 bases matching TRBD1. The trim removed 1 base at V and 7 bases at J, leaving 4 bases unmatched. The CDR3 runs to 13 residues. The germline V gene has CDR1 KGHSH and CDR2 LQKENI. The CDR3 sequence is CASSPLGQTEQYF. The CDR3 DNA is TGTGCCAGCTCACCACTGGGACAGACGGAGCAGTACTTC. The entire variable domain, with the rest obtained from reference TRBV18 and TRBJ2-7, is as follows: NAGVMQNPRHLVRRRGQEARLRCSPMKGHSHVYWYRQLPEEGLKFMVYLQKENIIDESGMPKERFSAEFPKEGPSILRIQQVVRGDSAAYFCASSPLGQTEQYFGPGTRLTVT.

The DNA for the CDR3 is TGTGCCAGCAGCCGACTAGCGGGAGCGTCGGGGGAGCTGTTTTTT. Its protein product is CASSRLAGASGELFF. The chain couples TRBV14 to TRBJ2-2; 12 nucleotides agree with TRBD2. The CDR3 totals 15 residues. Trimming at V came to 4 bases and at J to 8 bases, leaving 5 bases not matched to a gene. Germline assignment: CDR1 SGHDN and CDR2 FVKESK.

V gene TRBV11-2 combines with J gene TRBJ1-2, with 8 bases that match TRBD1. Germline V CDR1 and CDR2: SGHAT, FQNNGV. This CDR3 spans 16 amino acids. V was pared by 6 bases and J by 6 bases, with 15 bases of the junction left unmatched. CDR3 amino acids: CASRRAGTGLGDGYTF. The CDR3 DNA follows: TGTGCCAGCAGGAGAGCAGGGACAGGTTTAGGGGATGGCTACACCTTC.

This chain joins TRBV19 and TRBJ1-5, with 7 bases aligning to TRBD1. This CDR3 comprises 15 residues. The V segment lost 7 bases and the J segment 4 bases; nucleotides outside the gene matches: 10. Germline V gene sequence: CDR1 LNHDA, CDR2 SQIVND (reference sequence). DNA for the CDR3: TGTGCCAGTACCAGGACAGGAAACGCAAATCAGCCCCAGCATTTT. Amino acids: CASTRTGNANQPQHF.

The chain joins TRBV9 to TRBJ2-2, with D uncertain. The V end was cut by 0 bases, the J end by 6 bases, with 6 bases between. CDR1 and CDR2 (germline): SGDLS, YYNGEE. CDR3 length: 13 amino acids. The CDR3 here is CASSVGVSGELFF. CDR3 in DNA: TGTGCCAGCAGCGTAGGAGTCTCCGGGGAGCTGTTTTTT.

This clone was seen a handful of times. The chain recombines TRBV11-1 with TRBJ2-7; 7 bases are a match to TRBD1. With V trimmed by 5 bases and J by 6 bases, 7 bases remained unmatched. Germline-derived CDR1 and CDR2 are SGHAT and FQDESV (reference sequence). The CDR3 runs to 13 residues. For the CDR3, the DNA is TGTGCCAGCAGCCGGGGACAGCTTGGCGAGCAGTACTTC. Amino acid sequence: CASSRGQLGEQYF.

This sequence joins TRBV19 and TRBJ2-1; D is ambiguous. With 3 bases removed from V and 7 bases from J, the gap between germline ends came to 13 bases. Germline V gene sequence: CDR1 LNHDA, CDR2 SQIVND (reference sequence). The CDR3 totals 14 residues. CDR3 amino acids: CASSIVYDLNEQFF. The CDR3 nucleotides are TGTGCCAGTAGTATTGTATACGACTTAAATGAGCAGTTCTTC.